A selection of T cell receptor beta chains follows, all from one sample in a study of cytomegalovirus exposure and HLA in healthy donors. Clones were sequenced by immunoSEQ multiplex PCR, and TCRdb holds only the in-frame ones, with some missing. The data show 200,000 to 250,000 clones, with more than 75% seen just once and 5% to 6% held by the top ten. The material sequenced was PBMCs. The receptor source for this set is a woman aged 40 to 50 in good health and CMV-seropositive. Both conserved end residues are part of each CDR3. The D gene is left open where the match is weak. The listing skips clone size in some rows; elsewhere it reads once, few, many or a size class.

D gene: TRBD1; J gene: TRBJ2-2; clone size: -; V gene: TRBV6-5; CDR3 DNA: TGTGCCAGCAGTTACTTTACAGGGGCGATGGGCGGGGAGCTGTTTTTT; CDR3 protein: CASSYFTGAMGGELFF
D gene: -; J gene: TRBJ2-5; clone size: -; V gene: TRBV12-5; CDR3 DNA: TGTGCTAGTGGTCCCCCCCAGGGCCTCCAAGAGACCCAGTACTTC; CDR3 protein: CASGPPQGLQETQYF
D gene: TRBD1; J gene: TRBJ1-1; clone size: -; V gene: TRBV4-3; CDR3 DNA: TGCGCCAGCAGCCAAGATAGGGGGGACAGGGCGGAAGCTTTCTTT; CDR3 protein: CASSQDRGDRAEAFF
D gene: -; J gene: TRBJ1-3; clone size: -; V gene: TRBV5-1; CDR3 DNA: TGCGCCAGCAGCCCAAACTACGACAGATTGAACACCATATATTTT; CDR3 protein: CASSPNYDRLNTIYF
D gene: -; J gene: TRBJ1-3; clone size: -; V gene: TRBV4-3; CDR3 DNA: TGCGCCAGCAGCCAAGATAAGCGGGGGAACACCATATATTTT; CDR3 protein: CASSQDKRGNTIYF
D gene: TRBD1; J gene: TRBJ1-2; clone size: -; V gene: TRBV19; CDR3 DNA: TGTGCCAGCTTCGAGGGCAGGGGGCGAAGGAATGGCTACACCTTC; CDR3 protein: CASFEGRGRRNGYTF
D gene: -; J gene: TRBJ1-2; clone size: -; V gene: TRBV7-9; CDR3 DNA: TGTGCCAGCAGCTTCTCCGGGATCATATATGGCTACACCTTC; CDR3 protein: CASSFSGIIYGYTF
D gene: -; J gene: TRBJ1-5; clone size: -; V gene: TRBV28; CDR3 DNA: TGTGCCAGCAGACCCCAGGGGAGGGAGGATCAGCCCCAGCATTTT; CDR3 protein: CASRPQGREDQPQHF
D gene: -; J gene: TRBJ1-3; clone size: -; V gene: TRBV18; CDR3 DNA: TGTGCCAGCTCACCACCGGTGGCAGGGGCTGGAAACACCATATATTTT; CDR3 protein: CASSPPVAGAGNTIYF
D gene: TRBD1; J gene: TRBJ2-5; clone size: once; V gene: TRBV11-2; CDR3 DNA: TGTGCCAGCAGCTTAGACACTGAGGGGACAGGGGAGGAGACCCAGTACTTC; CDR3 protein: CASSLDTEGTGEETQYF
D gene: -; J gene: TRBJ2-7; clone size: -; V gene: TRBV7-2; CDR3 DNA: TGTGCCAGCAGCTCCAGTGGAGGAGTTACCTACGAGCAGTACTTC; CDR3 protein: CASSSSGGVTYEQYF
D gene: -; J gene: TRBJ1-3; clone size: -; V gene: TRBV4-3; CDR3 DNA: TGCGCCAGCAGCCAAGCACGGAGGGTTGGAAACACCATATATTTT; CDR3 protein: CASSQARRVGNTIYF
D gene: TRBD1; J gene: TRBJ2-7; clone size: -; V gene: TRBV11-3; CDR3 DNA: TGTGCCAGCAGCTCTGGACAGGGATCCTACGAGCAGTACTTC; CDR3 protein: CASSSGQGSYEQYF
D gene: -; J gene: TRBJ1-5; clone size: -; V gene: TRBV29-1; CDR3 DNA: TGCAGCGCCGAATTGGAGTCGAATCAGCCCCAGCATTTT; CDR3 protein: CSAELESNQPQHF
D gene: TRBD1; J gene: TRBJ1-2; clone size: -; V gene: TRBV7-2; CDR3 DNA: TGTGCCAGCAGCTTAGCAGGGGACAGGGGCCATGGCTACACCTTC; CDR3 protein: CASSLAGDRGHGYTF
D gene: TRBD2; J gene: TRBJ2-7; clone size: -; V gene: TRBV5-6; CDR3 DNA: TGTGCCAGCAGCTTGCGGCGGGGGGCCCAGAGGTGGTACGAGCAGTACTTC; CDR3 protein: CASSLRRGAQRWYEQYF
D gene: TRBD1; J gene: TRBJ1-1; clone size: -; V gene: TRBV7-6; CDR3 DNA: TGTGCCAGCAGCTTGAGGACAGGGTCAGCTTTCTTT; CDR3 protein: CASSLRTGSAFF
D gene: -; J gene: TRBJ1-2; clone size: -; V gene: TRBV4-3; CDR3 DNA: TGCGCCAGCAGCCAAGAGCCGGGGGTTCTTAAGGGCTACACCTTC; CDR3 protein: CASSQEPGVLKGYTF
D gene: TRBD1; J gene: TRBJ2-7; clone size: -; V gene: TRBV27; CDR3 DNA: TGTGCCAGCAGAAAGGACAGGGGGCTTTCGGACGAGCAGTACTTC; CDR3 protein: CASRKDRGLSDEQYF
D gene: -; J gene: TRBJ1-5; clone size: -; V gene: TRBV12-5; CDR3 DNA: TGTGCTAGTGGTGTTGGGGAGTACGGCAATCAGCCCCAGCATTTT; CDR3 protein: CASGVGEYGNQPQHF
D gene: TRBD2; J gene: TRBJ2-3; clone size: once; V gene: TRBV14; CDR3 DNA: TGTGCCAGCAGCCAAGTTACGGGGGGTGTCACAGATACGCAGTATTTT; CDR3 protein: CASSQVTGGVTDTQYF
D gene: TRBD2; J gene: TRBJ2-2; clone size: few; V gene: TRBV5-6; CDR3 DNA: TGTGCCAGCAGCTTGGCGACTAGCGGGAACGGGGAGCTGTTTTTT; CDR3 protein: CASSLATSGNGELFF
D gene: -; J gene: TRBJ2-7; clone size: -; V gene: TRBV15; CDR3 DNA: TGTGCCACCAGCGCGGGGAAATGGTCCTACGAGCAGTACTTC; CDR3 protein: CATSAGKWSYEQYF
D gene: TRBD1; J gene: TRBJ1-2; clone size: -; V gene: TRBV9; CDR3 DNA: TGTGCCAGCAGCGCAAGACCGGGACAGGGCCTAGGCGGCTACACCTTC; CDR3 protein: CASSARPGQGLGGYTF
D gene: -; J gene: TRBJ1-1; clone size: -; V gene: TRBV7-8; CDR3 DNA: TGTGCCAGCAGCTTAGTGGCAGGGTGGCTTGAAGCTTTCTTT; CDR3 protein: CASSLVAGWLEAFF
D gene: TRBD1; J gene: TRBJ1-6; clone size: -; V gene: TRBV5-1; CDR3 DNA: TGCGCCAGCAGTATGACAGGGGAAGGTTCACCCCTCCACTTT; CDR3 protein: CASSMTGEGSPLHF
D gene: -; J gene: TRBJ1-1; clone size: -; V gene: TRBV2; CDR3 DNA: TGTGCCAGAGCTTCAATTAACACTGAAGCTTTCTTT; CDR3 protein: CARASINTEAFF